Sequencing of this TCR beta chain was carried out in a study of identical twins. V gave up 3 bases and J gave up 6 bases; unmatched junction bases: 6. This CDR3 spans 15 amino acids. No donor was unhealthy or non-Caucasian. Each CDR3 protein is one row after TCRdb ran MiXCR on the 5' RACE reads. The sample shows around 530,000 distinct CDR3 sequences, approximately 14% of them seen only once. Study-level findings and limits: The abundant beta clonotypes from cord blood had fewer insertions, and memory repertoires had none of this.

Only a few counts were recorded for this clonotype. Its antigen is unidentified. The same sample was also studied in work on yellow fever vaccine responses in identical twins. That investigation notes: Reportedly, the response of twins' T cells to the vaccine seemed partly convergent, partly personalized.

Sequenced material: CD4+ T cells sorted from blood. The V call is TRBV12-3 or TRBV12-4, the J call TRBJ2-1; 9 nucleotides align to TRBD2. The TCR comes from a woman in her late teens or twenties in good health. CDR3 amino acids: CASSFGTSSGNEQFF. CDR3 sequence (DNA): TGTGCCAGCAGTTTTGGGACTAGCTCTGGCAATGAGCAGTTCTTC.